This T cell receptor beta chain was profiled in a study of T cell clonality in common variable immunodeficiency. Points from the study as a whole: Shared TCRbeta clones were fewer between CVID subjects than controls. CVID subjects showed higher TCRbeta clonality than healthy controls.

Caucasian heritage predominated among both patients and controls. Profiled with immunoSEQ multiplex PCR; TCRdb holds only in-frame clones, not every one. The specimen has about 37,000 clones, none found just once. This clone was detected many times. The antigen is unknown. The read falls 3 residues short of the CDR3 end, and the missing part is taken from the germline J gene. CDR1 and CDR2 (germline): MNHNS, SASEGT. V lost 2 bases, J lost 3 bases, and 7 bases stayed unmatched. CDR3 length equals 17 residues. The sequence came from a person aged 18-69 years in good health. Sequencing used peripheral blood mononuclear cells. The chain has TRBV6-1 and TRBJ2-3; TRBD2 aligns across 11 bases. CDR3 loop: CASSEYLAGGSTDTQYF. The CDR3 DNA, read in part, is TGTGCCAGCAGTGAATATCTAGCGGGGGGAAGTACAGATACG.